Below are 32 T cell receptor beta chains sequenced from a single sample in a study of T cell changes during pregnancy in multiple sclerosis. Produced via immunoSEQ multiplex PCR; TCRdb's table is partial and in-frame only. Among some 21,000 clones listed, more than 85% were seen once. Sequenced material: CD4+ T cells from peripheral blood mononuclear cells, taken in the third trimester of pregnancy. Every receptor here comes from a female donor with multiple sclerosis, enrolled in a pregnancy study.

The genes are TRBV7-8 and TRBJ1-2, with D maybe TRBD1 (6 bases). Germline V gene sequence: CDR1 SGHVS, CDR2 FQNEAQ. The CDR3 is made up of 14 amino acids. Deletions cut 3 bases from V and 7 bases from J, with 15 bases between. DNA of the CDR3: TGTGCCAGCAGCTTGTCTTACAGGGCGGGTGGCTACACCTTC. Residues: CASSLSYRAGGYTF.

The chain is built from TRBV5-1 and TRBJ1-2, with D possibly matching TRBD1 (5 bases). The CDR3 covers 14 residues. From germline, CDR1 is SGHRS and CDR2 YFSETQ. V was trimmed by 0 bases and J by 2 bases, leaving 8 bases between them. In nucleotides, the CDR3 is TGCGCCAGCAGCTTGGGAGCAGGGAACTATGGCTACACCTTC. Protein sequence: CASSLGAGNYGYTF.

The chain combines TRBV5-1 with TRBJ1-1; 12 bases are shared with TRBD1. V lost 7 bases, J lost 4 bases, and 2 bases stayed unmatched. Looked up from germline, CDR1 is SGHRS and CDR2 is YFSETQ. The CDR3 runs to 13 residues. The CDR3 is CASLGQGATEAFF. Written as DNA, the CDR3 is TGCGCCAGCTTGGGACAGGGGGCCACTGAAGCTTTCTTT.

The chain couples TRBV7-8 to TRBJ1-1, with D uncertain. V was shortened by 5 bases and J by 6 bases, with 16 bases between the two germline ends. The CDR3 is made up of 14 amino acids. Germline CDR1 reads SGHVS; CDR2 reads FQNEAQ. The CDR3 spells CASSPRRVLPEAFF. Here the CDR3 DNA reads TGTGCCAGCAGCCCCCGGAGGGTGCTGCCTGAAGCTTTCTTT. The complete variable domain, with remaining parts taken from reference TRBV7-8 and TRBJ1-1, reads GAGVSQSPRYKVAKRGQDVALRCDPISGHVSLFWYQQALGQGPEFLTYFQNEAQLDKSGLPSDRFFAERPEGSVSTLKIQRTQQEDSAVYLCASSPRRVLPEAFFGQGTRLTVV.

In its sample, this clone was seen a few times. This chain connects TRBV6-1 to TRBJ2-7; no firm D call. Germline values: CDR1 MNHNS, CDR2 SASEGT. This CDR3 is 12 amino acids long. Trimming removed 3 bases from V and 5 bases from J, with 8 bases in between. CDR3 amino acids: CASSEAFNEQYF. CDR3 DNA: TGTGCCAGCAGTGAGGCTTTTAACGAGCAGTACTTC.

This clone was counted once. The rearrangement joins TRBV28 to TRBJ1-4, with D possibly being TRBD1 (6 bases). Trimming left V 4 bases short and J 8 bases short, with 20 bases between. CDR1 is MDHEN and CDR2 is SYDVKM in the germline V gene. The CDR3 has 16 amino acids. The CDR3 protein is CASSSISGADGEKLFF. CDR3 bases: TGTGCCAGCAGTTCGATCTCAGGGGCCGACGGGGAAAAACTGTTTTTT.

The chain recombines TRBV6-6 with TRBJ1-1, with 7 bases identical to TRBD1. V was pared by 5 bases and J by 0 bases, with 3 bases of the junction left unmatched. Germline V gene sequence: CDR1 MNHNY, CDR2 SVGAGI (reference sequence). This CDR3 is built from 14 residues. The CDR3 nucleotides are TGTGCCAGCAGTGTACAGGGGCTGAACACTGAAGCTTTCTTT. Translated: CASSVQGLNTEAFF.

This sequence joins TRBV7-3 and TRBJ2-2; D is unresolved. The CDR3 extends over 12 amino acids. Germline-derived CDR1 and CDR2 are SGHTA and FQGTGA. V shed 5 bases and J shed 4 bases, with 5 bases lying between them. The CDR3 DNA follows: TGTGCCAGCAGCCGCAGCACCGGGGAGCTGTTTTTT. Protein product: CASSRSTGELFF.

The genes are TRBV20-1 and TRBJ2-3; D is unclear. CDR1 and CDR2 from the germline V gene are DFQATT and SNEGSKA (reference sequence). CDR3 size: 11 residues. V was cut by 4 bases and J by 4 bases, with 6 bases left in between. CDR3 protein: CSAILADTQYF. Here the CDR3 DNA reads TGCAGTGCTATCCTAGCAGATACGCAGTATTTT.

The chain combines TRBV6-6 with TRBJ2-2; TRBD2 matches at 8 bases. This CDR3 has 15 residues. The germline V gene has CDR1 MNHNY and CDR2 SVGAGI (reference sequence). J gave up 7 bases and V 7 bases, and 11 bases lay outside the gene matches. CDR3: CASTGLRGGGGELFF. In DNA form, the CDR3 reads TGTGCCAGCACGGGCCTTCGGGGGGGCGGCGGGGAGCTGTTTTTT.

V usage is TRBV28 and J usage is TRBJ2-7, with D possibly TRBD2 on 6 matching bases. V dropped 1 base and J dropped 4 bases, with 23 bases sitting between them. This CDR3 has 18 residues. Germline CDR1 reads MDHEN; CDR2 reads SYDVKM. Here the CDR3 DNA reads TGTGCCAGCAGTTTATTGCCACGGGGGTATGCCGGTGTATACGAGCAGTACTTC. It specifies CASSLLPRGYAGVYEQYF.

The chain joins TRBV6-5 to TRBJ1-2, with D tentatively TRBD1 (6 bases). Trimming took 6 bases from V and 7 from J, leaving 21 bases between them. In germline, CDR1 is MNHEY, CDR2 SVGAGI. The CDR3 contains 15 residues. The chain's CDR3 is CASSPEGGGRSGYTF. CDR3 nucleotide sequence: TGTGCCAGCAGCCCCGAGGGAGGGGGTCGGAGTGGCTACACCTTC.

The rearrangement uses TRBV30 and TRBJ1-5, with D perhaps TRBD1 (6 bases). The germline gives CDR1 GTSNPN, CDR2 SVGIG (reference sequence). CDR3 length: 15 amino acids. V was trimmed by 3 bases and J by 4 bases, leaving 16 bases between them. CDR3 region: CAWRLSDSRNQPQHF. Written as DNA, the CDR3 is TGTGCCTGGAGGCTCTCGGACAGCCGGAATCAGCCCCAGCATTTT. Filled out from reference TRBV30 and TRBJ1-5, the complete variable domain reads SQTIHQWPATLVQPVGSPLSLECTVEGTSNPNLYWYRQAAGRGLQLLFYSVGIGQISSEVPQNLSASRPQDRQFILSSKKLLLSDSGFYLCAWRLSDSRNQPQHFGDGTRLSIL.

The rearrangement links TRBV6-1 to TRBJ2-3, with 10 bases matching TRBD1. CDR3 size: 14 residues. Trimming cost V 5 bases and J 6 bases; bases outside gene matches: 5. Germline-derived CDR1 and CDR2 are MNHNS and SASEGT. Written as DNA, the CDR3 is TGTGCCAGCAGTAGGGACAGGGGTTGGGATACGCAGTATTTT. Its protein product is CASSRDRGWDTQYF.

The chain is built from TRBV18 and TRBJ2-1, with D uncertain. Trimming removed 2 bases from V and 7 bases from J, with 6 bases in between. The CDR3 runs to 12 residues. Looked up from germline, CDR1 is KGHSH and CDR2 is LQKENI. This CDR3 reads CASSPMRNEQFF. CDR3 in DNA: TGTGCCAGCTCACCAATGAGGAATGAGCAGTTCTTC.

This chain joins TRBV6-6 and TRBJ2-7; D might be TRBD2 (6 bases). The ends were cut back, 6 bases at V and 7 bases at J, with 19 bases in the middle. This CDR3 region has 14 residues. The germline CDR1 and CDR2 sequences are MNHNY and SVGAGI (reference sequence). CDR3 loop: CASSRGLRGGEQYF. In DNA form, the CDR3 reads TGTGCCAGCAGCCGGGGACTCCGGGGCGGGGAGCAGTACTTC.

J is TRBJ2-7 and V is TRBV2; 9 bases align to TRBD1. The CDR3 extends over 13 amino acids. CDR1 SNHLY and CDR2 FYNNEI come from the germline V gene. Unmatched junction bases numbered 7, after V lost 8 bases and J lost 5 bases. CDR3 nucleotides: TGTGCCAGCCAACGGACAGGGGTAAACGAGCAGTACTTC. It yields the protein CASQRTGVNEQYF.

The CDR3 region is CASSIFGWGSEAFF. The CDR3 DNA sequence: TGTGCCAGTAGTATATTTGGGTGGGGCTCTGAAGCTTTCTTT. The chain combines TRBV19 with TRBJ1-1, with D possibly TRBD1 on 5 matching bases. CDR1 is LNHDA, CDR2 SQIVND, per germline (reference sequence). This CDR3 contains 14 residues. The V end lost 2 bases, the J end lost 6 bases, and 13 bases lay between the germline ends.

V gene TRBV21-1 combines with J gene TRBJ1-1; TRBD1 was called by the table and not checked on the DNA. TRBV21-1 is described as a pseudogene. This CDR3 spans 12 amino acids. Written as DNA, the CDR3 is TGTGCCAGCGGTGGCATGAACACTGAAGCTTTCTTT. The encoded protein is CASGGMNTEAFF.

CDR3 coding DNA: TGCGCCAGCAGCCCCACTCGAGGCCTGATCGCCCCAGATACGCAGTATTTT. Amino acids: CASSPTRGLIAPDTQYF. This chain joins TRBV5-1 and TRBJ2-3, with unresolved D. The length of the CDR3 is 17 residues. V dropped 4 bases and J dropped 4 bases, with 22 bases sitting between them. Germline CDR1 and CDR2: SGHRS and YFSETQ.

This clone is a singleton in its sample. The V gene is TRBV4-3, the J gene TRBJ1-2, with D unresolved. The germline V gene encodes CDR1 LGHNA and CDR2 YSLEER. The CDR3 loop spans 13 amino acids. V was clipped by 1 base and J by 1 base, with 4 bases between them. Here the CDR3 reads CASSQVINYGYTF. CDR3 coding DNA: TGCGCCAGCAGCCAAGTCATTAACTATGGCTACACCTTC.

This chain links TRBV30 with TRBJ1-4; D possibly corresponds to TRBD1 (6 bases). The CDR3 has 14 residues. V was cut by 4 bases and J by 4 bases, with 13 bases left in between. The V gene's germline CDR1 is GTSNPN and CDR2 SVGIG (reference sequence). The CDR3 reads CAWTLGAINEKLFF. CDR3 bases: TGTGCCTGGACCCTGGGGGCGATTAATGAAAAACTGTTTTTT. Combining the CDR3 with reference TRBV30 and TRBJ1-4 gives the whole variable domain SQTIHQWPATLVQPVGSPLSLECTVEGTSNPNLYWYRQAAGRGLQLLFYSVGIGQISSEVPQNLSASRPQDRQFILSSKKLLLSDSGFYLCAWTLGAINEKLFFGSGTQLSVL.

The V call is TRBV9, the J call TRBJ2-5; maybe TRBD2 (7 bases). Trimming removed 0 bases at V and 5 bases at J, with 17 bases between. CDR1 is SGDLS and CDR2 is YYNGEE in the germline V gene. The CDR3 is 16 amino acids. The CDR3 loop is CASSVGRGRAGETQYF. The CDR3 DNA reads TGTGCCAGCAGCGTAGGGAGGGGGAGGGCTGGGGAGACCCAGTACTTC. The whole variable domain, remainder taken from reference TRBV9 and TRBJ2-5, is DSGVTQTPKHLITATGQRVTLRCSPRSGDLSVYWYQQSLDQGLQFLIQYYNGEERAKGNILERFSAQQFPDLHSELNLSSLELGDSALYFCASSVGRGRAGETQYFGPGTRLLVL.

Comment on this clone: The junction departs from the called germline gene at one end, perhaps through a read error. The chain employs TRBV5-4 and TRBJ2-3; 7 bases agree with TRBD2. The CDR3 consists of 18 residues. Germline CDR1 reads SGHNT; CDR2 reads YYREEE (reference sequence). The DNA for the CDR3 is TGTGCCAGCAGATTGGGGCCCCCCAACAGCGGGGACTTCGATACGCAGTATTTT. Protein product: CASRLGPPNSGDFDTQYF.

The genes are TRBV9 and TRBJ2-1, with 11 bases aligning to TRBD2. The CDR3 loop spans 17 amino acids. J was trimmed by 3 bases and V by 0 bases; bases with no gene match: 5. Looked up from germline, CDR1 is SGDLS and CDR2 is YYNGEE. The CDR3 bases are TGTGCCAGCAGCGTAGGAAATAGCGGGGGGGACTACAATGAGCAGTTCTTC. The encoded protein is CASSVGNSGGDYNEQFF. Full variable domain (missing parts from reference TRBV9 and TRBJ2-1): DSGVTQTPKHLITATGQRVTLRCSPRSGDLSVYWYQQSLDQGLQFLIQYYNGEERAKGNILERFSAQQFPDLHSELNLSSLELGDSALYFCASSVGNSGGDYNEQFFGPGTRLTVL.

The gene calls are TRBV5-1 and TRBJ1-2; D is perhaps TRBD1 (6 bases). The germline V gene has CDR1 SGHRS and CDR2 YFSETQ. The CDR3 contains 14 residues. Trimming took off 7 bases at V and 0 bases at J, with 13 bases between the two ends. The CDR3 DNA sequence: TGCGCCAGCGGGACCGGGACAACTAACTATGGCTACACCTTC. It encodes CASGTGTTNYGYTF.

This clone showed up just a few times. This chain connects TRBV7-9 to TRBJ2-5, with D possibly matching TRBD2 (5 bases). The CDR3 contains 13 residues. V was trimmed by 5 bases and J by 4 bases, leaving 11 bases between them. Germline CDR1 SEHNR, CDR2 FQNEAQ (reference sequence). CDR3 region: CASSPRGPETQYF. In nucleotides, the CDR3 is TGTGCCAGCAGCCCCCGAGGGCCAGAGACCCAGTACTTC.

V is TRBV7-2 and J is TRBJ1-6, with 8 nucleotides matching TRBD1. There are 16 residues in the CDR3. In germline, CDR1 is SGHTA, CDR2 FQGNSA. Trimming cost V 5 bases and J 10 bases; bases outside gene matches: 13. The CDR3 DNA is TGTGCCAGCAGCCGTGGGTCCCACCAGGGGGCGTCACCCCTCCACTTT. This gives the protein CASSRGSHQGASPLHF. The full variable domain, in which reference TRBV7-2 and TRBJ1-6 provide the parts outside the CDR3, is GAGVSQSPSNKVTEKGKDVELRCDPISGHTALYWYRQSLGQGLEFLIYFQGNSAPDKSGLPSDRFSAERTGGSVSTLTIQRTQQEDSAVYLCASSRGSHQGASPLHFGNGTRLTVT.

This clone was observed a single time. The V and J genes are TRBV5-3 and TRBJ2-3, with 12 bases lining up with TRBD2. TRBV5-3 is placed among ORFs of uncertain function. Trimming removed 0 bases from V and 2 bases from J; junction bases left unmatched: 4. The CDR3 is 17 amino acids. CDR3 coding DNA: TGTGCCAGAAGCTTGGGACTAGCGGGGGTGTACACAGATACGCAGTATTTT. Translation: CARSLGLAGVYTDTQYF.

This rearrangement joins TRBV19 to TRBJ2-5; 7 bases are a match to TRBD1. V lost 2 bases and J lost 5; bases outside the gene matches: 5. The CDR3 totals 14 residues. Germline assignment: CDR1 LNHDA and CDR2 SQIVND (reference sequence). For the CDR3, the DNA is TGTGCCAGTAGTATAAACAGGGGAAGGGAGACCCAGTACTTC. Its translation is CASSINRGRETQYF.

V is TRBV29-1 and J is TRBJ2-5, with TRBD1 as a possible D gene (6 bases). CDR3 length: 13 residues. V lost 7 bases and J 5 bases, leaving 17 bases between the germline ends. Germline lookup yields CDR1 SQVTM and CDR2 ANQGSEA. The CDR3 DNA reads TGCAGCGCGGCACAGGGAAGTGGGGAGACCCAGTACTTC. Protein sequence: CSAAQGSGETQYF.

This clone was observed a handful of times. V and J are TRBV2 and TRBJ1-2; D is ambiguous. In germline, CDR1 is SNHLY, CDR2 FYNNEI. Trimming cost V 6 bases and J 8 bases, with 10 bases left between them. The CDR3 is made up of 11 amino acids. In nucleotides, the CDR3 is TGTGCCAGCAGGTGGGAGTTGGGCTACACCTTC. Encoded protein: CASRWELGYTF. The variable domain in full, with the rest retrieved from reference TRBV2 and TRBJ1-2, is EPEVTQTPSHQVTQMGQEVILRCVPISNHLYFYWYRQILGQKVEFLVSFYNNEISEKSEIFDDQFSVERPDGSNFTLKIRSTKLEDSAMYFCASRWELGYTFGSGTRLTVV.